This entry features one TCR beta chain sequence. The target of this receptor is not known. Qualities for individual bases were not recorded, and no much larger clone is one base off. This entry belongs to a study of Ad26.COV2.S vaccination and SARS-CoV-2 variants (dated by TCRdb to the early 2020s). As for the study more broadly: TCRbeta repertoire sequencing was used to assess the specificity and breadth of SARS-CoV-2-reactive T cell receptors after Ad26.COV2.S vaccination. The TCR-sequenced set comprised approximately 32 samples: about 19 Ad26.COV2.S vaccine recipients, 5 placebo recipients and 8 SARS-CoV-2 convalescent individuals. Paper-wide results and their limitations: Vaccine and placebo recipients had similar non-spike TCR breadth, a finding consistent with the vaccine containing only spike. After vaccination, substantial breadth of spike-specific CD8+ and CD4+ T cell responses was reported. Compared with placebo recipients, Ad26.COV2.S recipients showed higher spike-specific TCR breadth (P = 0.0014). The authors noted that total T cell responses may have been underestimated by the TCR breadth and depth analyses.

The cysteine opens and the phenylalanine closes a CDR3 of 15 amino acids. The sequence is cut down to CDR3 DNA, 45 bases in frame from base 1. CDR1 and CDR2, looked up from the germline V gene (reference sequence), are SGHNT and YYREEE. Trimming takes 0 bases from V and 0 bases from J, and the germline ends sit 9 bases apart. This specimen's time point label, interpreted: individuals recovered from natural SARS-CoV-2 infection. The immunoSEQ Assay was used to sequence TCRbeta CDR3 regions. After extraction, genomic DNA underwent amplification by bias-controlled multiplex PCR, followed by high-throughput sequencing. The authors' analysis ran thus. To quantify the absolute abundance of every unique TCRbeta CDR3 region, sequences were collapsed and filtered. Usable DNA was measured by amplifying reference genes present in all nucleated cells, and TCRbeta template counts were normalized to that usable DNA to estimate T cell fraction. Repertoire TCRs were annotated as SARS-CoV-2-specific by exact matching of V gene, CDR3 amino acid sequence and J gene to a known reactive TCR set. The reference SARS-CoV-2 TCR set was derived from MIRA and filtered for enrichment in COVID-19-positive ImmuneCODE repertoires, a step that removed public or cross-reactive TCRs. Based on the MIRA antigens, annotated TCRs were further analysed at the level of specific ORF or position within ORF. Breadth was defined as annotated unique rearrangements over total unique productive rearrangements; depth was the summed frequency of those rearrangements. TCR breadth was compared between groups using two-sided Wilcoxon rank-sum tests. Held by TCRdb, this immuneACCESS table contains in-frame sequences only and omits some clones. Under half of the omission traces to an unresolved V gene where checked; the cause of the rest is unknown. That table is the source of V, J and clone size, and D and trimming were worked out from the DNA. The sample has over 85,000 clones on record, around 81% of them singletons. The ten largest clones take up around a sixth of the sample.

The sequencing used peripheral blood, collected after recovery from COVID-19. Recombination connected TRBV5-4 to TRBJ1-1, with TRBD1 as a weak D call on 5 bases. The receptor was isolated from a human donor who had recovered from COVID-19. The nucleotides are TGTGCCAGCAGCTTGGACGGGGGAATGAACACTGAAGCTTTCTTT. Its translation reads: CASSLDGGMNTEAFF.